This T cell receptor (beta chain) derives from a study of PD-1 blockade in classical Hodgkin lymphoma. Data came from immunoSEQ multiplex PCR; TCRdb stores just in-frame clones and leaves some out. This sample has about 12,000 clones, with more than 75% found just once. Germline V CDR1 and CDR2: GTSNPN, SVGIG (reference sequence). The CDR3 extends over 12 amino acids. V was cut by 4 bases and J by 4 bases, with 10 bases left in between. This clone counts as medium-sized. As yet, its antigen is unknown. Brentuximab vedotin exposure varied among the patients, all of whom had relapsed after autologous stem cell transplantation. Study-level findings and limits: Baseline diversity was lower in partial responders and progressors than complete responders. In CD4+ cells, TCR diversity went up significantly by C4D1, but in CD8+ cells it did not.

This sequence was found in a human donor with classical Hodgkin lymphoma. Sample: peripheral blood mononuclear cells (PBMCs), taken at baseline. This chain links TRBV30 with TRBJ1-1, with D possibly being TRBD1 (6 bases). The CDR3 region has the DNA TGTGCCTGGAACGGGGGCACCACTGAAGCTTTCTTT. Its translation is CAWNGGTTEAFF.